The 8 T cell receptor beta chains in this list originate from one sample, sequenced in a study of blood T cell repertoires in COVID-19. TCRdb keeps only in-frame clones here, not all; method: immunoSEQ multiplex PCR. The sample includes roughly 40,000 clones, 85% to 95% of them seen just once. Specimen: peripheral blood. Every receptor here comes from a human donor in a cohort sampled during active COVID-19.

The chain couples TRBV11-2 to TRBJ1-6; D unresolved. V dropped 1 base and J dropped 11 bases, with 9 bases sitting between them. The germline CDR1 and CDR2 sequences are SGHAT and FQNNGV. The CDR3 is 13 residues long. This CDR3 reads CASSLVSSAPLHF. CDR3 DNA: TGTGCCAGCAGCTTAGTTAGCAGCGCACCCCTCCACTTT.

The chain uses TRBV2 and TRBJ2-7, with a weak D call TRBD2 (6 bases). V lost 6 bases to trimming and J lost 0 bases, with 12 bases between them. Germline lookup yields CDR1 SNHLY and CDR2 FYNNEI. The CDR3 contains 14 residues. In DNA, the CDR3 is TGTGCCAGCAGGGGACCGGAGGGCTCCTACGAGCAGTACTTC. It encodes CASRGPEGSYEQYF.

The rearrangement joins TRBV5-6 to TRBJ2-5, with 8 bases identical to TRBD1. Germline trimming cut 1 base from V and 5 bases from J; bases unmatched to any gene: 13. The germline CDR1 and CDR2 sequences are SGHDT and YYEEEE. The CDR3 has 17 residues. For the CDR3, the DNA is TGTGCCAGCAGCTTGTCAGTCGTCAGGGGGCTTGGGGAGACCCAGTACTTC. The encoded protein is CASSLSVVRGLGETQYF. The full variable domain, completed using reference TRBV5-6 and TRBJ2-5, is DAGVTQSPTHLIKTRGQQVTLRCSPKSGHDTVSWYQQALGQGPQFIFQYYEEEERQRGNFPDRFSGHQFPNYSSELNVNALLLGDSALYLCASSLSVVRGLGETQYFGPGTRLLVL.

This rearrangement joins TRBV5-4 to TRBJ2-3; the match to TRBD1 covers 8 bases. From germline, CDR1 is SGHNT and CDR2 YYREEE (reference sequence). V gave up 5 bases and J gave up 2 bases; unmatched junction bases: 10. The CDR3 has 16 residues. The CDR3 DNA is TGTGCCAGCAGTAAACCGGGACAGGCGTCCACAGATACGCAGTATTTT. This gives the protein CASSKPGQASTDTQYF.

The rearrangement joins TRBV20-1 to TRBJ2-1; 7 nucleotides align to TRBD2. V dropped 3 bases and J dropped 3; count of bases not matched to a gene: 17. CDR1 and CDR2 (germline): DFQATT, SNEGSKA (reference sequence). There are 18 residues in the CDR3. CDR3 sequence (DNA): TGCAGTGCTAGTGCCGGCGGGGGACCTGTCTTTGACTACAATGAGCAGTTCTTC. It yields the protein CSASAGGGPVFDYNEQFF.

The CDR3: CASNRAGTGELFF. In nucleotides, the CDR3 is TGTGCCAGCAACCGAGCGGGTACCGGGGAGCTGTTTTTT. The chain recombines TRBV27 with TRBJ2-2, with D perhaps TRBD2 (6 bases). Germline V lookup: CDR1 MNHEY, CDR2 SMNVEV (reference sequence). The CDR3 is made up of 13 amino acids. With 7 bases removed from V and 5 bases from J, the gap between germline ends came to 11 bases.

The chain carries TRBV2 and TRBJ2-7, with D possibly TRBD1 on 6 matching bases. Germline V gives CDR1 SNHLY, CDR2 FYNNEI. The CDR3 totals 12 residues. V gave up 10 bases and J gave up 5 bases, with 15 bases separating them. This CDR3 reads CATTGTTNEQYF. Here the CDR3 DNA reads TGTGCCACCACCGGGACAACCAACGAGCAGTACTTC. Complete variable domain (other parts from reference TRBV2 and TRBJ2-7): EPEVTQTPSHQVTQMGQEVILRCVPISNHLYFYWYRQILGQKVEFLVSFYNNEISEKSEIFDDQFSVERPDGSNFTLKIRSTKLEDSAMYFCATTGTTNEQYFGPGTRLTVT.

The J gene is TRBJ2-7, the V gene TRBV11-3; tentative D call: TRBD1 (6 bases). With 5 bases removed from V and 1 base from J, the gap between germline ends came to 12 bases. Germline CDR1 SGHNT, CDR2 YENEEA. This CDR3 is 14 amino acids long. CDR3 in DNA: TGTGCCAGCAGCCCGGGACACGGTTCCTACGAGCAGTACTTC. It yields the protein CASSPGHGSYEQYF.